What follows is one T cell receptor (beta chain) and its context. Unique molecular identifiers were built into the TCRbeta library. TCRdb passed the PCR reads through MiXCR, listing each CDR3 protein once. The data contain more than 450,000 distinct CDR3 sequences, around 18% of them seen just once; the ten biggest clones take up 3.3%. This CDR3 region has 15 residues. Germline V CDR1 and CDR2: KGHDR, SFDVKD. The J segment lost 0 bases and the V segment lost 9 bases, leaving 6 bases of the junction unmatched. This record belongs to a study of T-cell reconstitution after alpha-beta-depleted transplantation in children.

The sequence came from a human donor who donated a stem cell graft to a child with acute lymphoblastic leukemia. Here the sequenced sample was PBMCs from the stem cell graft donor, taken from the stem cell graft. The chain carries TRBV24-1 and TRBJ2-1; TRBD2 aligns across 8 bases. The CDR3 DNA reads TGTGCCACCGCCACAGGGACTAGCTCCTACAATGAGCAGTTCTTC. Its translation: CATATGTSSYNEQFF.